The T cell receptor (beta chain) described here comes from a study of cytomegalovirus exposure and HLA in healthy donors. PCR amplification relied on 60 Vbeta primers (plus 13 Jbeta primers). Method: immunoSEQ multiplex PCR; TCRdb's copy keeps in-frame clones and lacks some. The sample includes around 180,000 clones, more than 75% of them seen just once. This TCR was sampled from a woman younger than 35 in good health and CMV-seronegative. Sequencing was performed on PBMCs.

The CDR3 spells CASSPQAGSGYTQYF. The DNA of the CDR3 is TGTGCCAGCAGCCCCCAGGCGGGGTCGGGGTATACGCAGTATTTT. The V and J genes are TRBV6-1 and TRBJ2-3, with D possibly matching TRBD2 (6 bases). Germline V gene sequence: CDR1 MNHNS, CDR2 SASEGT. CDR3 size: 15 residues. Trimming shortened V by 6 bases and J by 7 bases, and 20 bases separated the two germline ends.